This T cell receptor (beta chain) was documented in a study of T cells after yellow fever vaccination (dated by TCRdb to the late 2010s). Broadly, across the study: The SMART-Seq v4 Ultra Low Input RNA kit was used to prepare libraries from fractions with low cell numbers. Two healthy male donors, one aged 18 to 30 and one aged 30 to 40 years, were included in the cohort. Blood was drawn at multiple timepoints before and after primary and secondary immunization, with bulk PBMC replicates and cell subsets isolated. To follow T-cell clones before and after primary and booster YFV17D yellow fever vaccination, bulk TCR alpha and beta repertoires were sequenced over time.

The treatment or condition label on this specimen signifies: live attenuated yellow fever vaccine strain. A standard Ficoll-Paque protocol was used to isolate PBMCs from peripheral blood. CD4 and CD8 T-cell fractions were isolated with Dynabeads CD4 and CD8 positive selection kits. RNA was extracted with TriZol from bulk PBMCs, CD4 and CD8 fractions, and dextramer-positive and dextramer-negative fractions. Notes on this clonotype: Its antigen is not yet known. Per-base quality was not reported, and no clone a single base away is much larger than it.

TCRdb shows the sequencer as Illumina NovaSeq 6000. TCR cDNA was synthesized by 5'RACE template switching, which introduced a universal primer site and unique molecular identifiers. Priming for cDNA synthesis came from both the TCR alpha and TCR beta constant segments. Library amplification involved two PCR steps, and the second step added sample barcodes and sequencing adapters. Sequencing of libraries was performed on Illumina HiSeq 2500 (2x100 bp) or NovaSeq (2x150 bp). From the authors' description of their analysis: MIGEC was used to demultiplex reads and collapse the reads into UMI consensus sequences, and MiXCR was used for V(D)J alignment. Using edgeR on replicate PBMC samples, clonotypes were called vaccine-responding if FDR was below 0.01 and the log2 fold change was above 5 up to day 15. Each bulk clonotype received a CD4 or CD8 identity based on whether the sequenced CD4 or CD8 repertoire contained that clonotype at higher abundance. TCRdb trimmed the raw reads at Q25, called clones with MiXCR and kept productive beta chains. Each record represents a unique CDR3 protein, reported with the most common genes and DNA among its rows. V and J calls and clone size were set by TCRdb, not the authors. The sample has 100,000 to 150,000 distinct CDR3 sequences on record, almost 9% of them singletons. Of the sample, roughly 40% falls within the top ten clones.

The research as a whole found: A small fraction of clonotypes appeared in both the CD4 and CD8 compartments, likely as a result of convergent recombination. FACS-sorted repertoires could contain abundant contaminating clonotypes from the bulk population, so computational filtering was required. The study included only two donors, which limits how far the findings can be generalized. Compared with the primary T-cell response, the secondary T-cell response was faster but weaker, reaching its peak on day 5 rather than on day 15. After the booster, most of the clones that had expanded following primary vaccination were detected again (almost 98% of CD4 and around 87% of CD8), which suggests that memory was broadly maintained.

This specimen consisted of CD8+ T cells sorted from PBMCs, obtained on the day of the yellow fever booster vaccination. This TCR derives from a man aged 18-30 years who received the YFV17D yellow fever vaccine.

The CDR3 here reads CASSISPWGAGANVLTF. The nucleotide sequence is TGTGCCAGCTCCATTAGCCCATGGGGGGCTGGGGCCAACGTCCTGACTTTC. The sequence joins TRBV7-2 to TRBJ2-6; the D gene is perhaps TRBD2, from 6 matching bases. Trimming takes 8 bases from V and 2 bases from J, and the germline ends sit 19 bases apart. For CDR1 and CDR2, the germline V gene lists SGHTA and FQGNSA. From its cysteine to its phenylalanine, the CDR3 spans 17 amino acids. Only the CDR3 part of the read is kept: 51 bases, read in frame from the first base.